This passage covers 20 T cell receptor beta chains from one sample sequenced in a study of CD8+ T cells in alopecia areata. As the sequencing template, cDNA was produced by extracting RNA and reverse transcribing it. Libraries were prepared by immunoSEQ multiplex PCR; TCRdb keeps only in-frame clonotypes and omits some of them. This sample has under 350,000 clones; about three fifths occur once, and the top ten carry 1.8%. Sample treatment: oral pan-JAK inhibitor, 5-10 mg twice daily. The sequencing here drew on CD4+ T cells sorted from blood, taken at week 24, from a patient treated with tofacitinib. The receptors here all came from a human donor with alopecia areata.

Notes on this clone: Other DNA sequences in this specimen translate into the identical CDR3. The chain recombines TRBV30 with TRBJ1-1; the match to TRBD1 covers 8 bases. This CDR3 is built from 12 residues. The V gene end was trimmed by 5 bases and the J gene end by 2 bases; junction bases not matched to a gene: 1. CDR1 is GTSNPN and CDR2 is SVGIG in the germline V gene (reference sequence). The CDR3 DNA is TGTGCCTGGGACAGGGGAAACACTGAAGCTTTCTTT. Translated: CAWDRGNTEAFF.

The V gene is TRBV7-9, the J gene TRBJ2-1, with D hard to call. Germline V gives CDR1 SEHNR, CDR2 FQNEAQ (reference sequence). This CDR3 spans 14 amino acids. With 5 bases removed from V and 9 bases from J, the gap between germline ends came to 17 bases. For the CDR3, the DNA is TGTGCCAGCAGCGTCCTTGACGGGCTGGTTGAGCAGTTCTTC. As protein: CASSVLDGLVEQFF.

This clone appeared a few times. The chain couples TRBV7-2 to TRBJ1-2, with 9 positions matching TRBD1. The CDR3 runs 15 residues. Germline CDR1 is SGHTA and CDR2 is FQGNSA. V lost 0 bases to trimming and J lost 3 bases; unmatched junction nucleotides: 2. Here the CDR3 reads CASSLATGGDYGYTF. CDR3 coding DNA: TGTGCCAGCAGCTTAGCCACAGGGGGCGACTATGGCTACACCTTC.

Only a few counts were recorded for this clone. The chain uses TRBV7-9 and TRBJ2-7; 8 nucleotides agree with TRBD1. With 5 bases clipped from V and 3 bases from J, the junction kept 6 bases outside the gene matches. CDR3 length: 14 amino acids. Germline V CDR1 and CDR2: SEHNR, FQNEAQ (reference sequence). CDR3 in DNA: TGTGCCAGCAGCGTACGACAGGGGAGCTACGAGCAGTACTTC. Translating gives CASSVRQGSYEQYF.

The chain employs TRBV5-6 and TRBJ2-3, with D perhaps matching TRBD1 (5 bases). Per germline, CDR1 SGHDT and CDR2 YYEEEE. V lost 3 bases and J 0 bases, leaving 17 bases between the germline ends. The CDR3 totals 17 residues. The CDR3 spells CASSWGSETTSTDTQYF. Here the CDR3 DNA reads TGTGCCAGCAGCTGGGGCAGCGAGACCACCAGCACAGATACGCAGTATTTT. The full variable domain, rest sourced from reference TRBV5-6 and TRBJ2-3, is DAGVTQSPTHLIKTRGQQVTLRCSPKSGHDTVSWYQQALGQGPQFIFQYYEEEERQRGNFPDRFSGHQFPNYSSELNVNALLLGDSALYLCASSWGSETTSTDTQYFGPGTRLTVL.

This clone was counted only a few times. V and J are TRBV13 and TRBJ1-2, with 10 bases matching TRBD1. With V trimmed by 5 bases and J by 4 bases, 7 bases remained unmatched. This CDR3 is 15 amino acids long. Germline V gene sequence: CDR1 PRHDT, CDR2 FYEKMQ (reference sequence). CDR3 in amino acids: CASSNPGQGIYGYTF. As DNA, the CDR3 is TGTGCCAGCAGCAACCCGGGACAGGGGATCTATGGCTACACCTTC.

This clone was counted between two and nine times. This sequence joins TRBV18 and TRBJ1-4; 8 nucleotides agree with TRBD1. Germline CDR1 and CDR2: KGHSH and LQKENI. The length of the CDR3 is 15 residues. Trimming at V came to 0 bases and at J to 7 bases, leaving 4 bases not matched to a gene. The CDR3 reads CASSPPGQGGEKLFF. The DNA of the CDR3 is TGTGCCAGCTCACCACCCGGACAGGGTGGTGAAAAACTGTTTTTT.

The CDR3 region is CASSQVWSPRGGQETQYF. In DNA form, the CDR3 reads TGCGCCAGCAGCCAAGTTTGGTCTCCGCGGGGGGGCCAAGAGACCCAGTACTTC. The gene calls are TRBV4-1 and TRBJ2-5; 9 bases are shared with TRBD2. Germline CDR1 and CDR2: MGHRA and YSYEKL. The J segment lost 1 base and the V segment lost 1 base, leaving 10 bases of the junction unmatched. The CDR3 has 18 residues.

About this clone itself: The sample carries other DNA sequences with the same CDR3. This chain joins TRBV5-1 and TRBJ2-5, with no clear D. V gave up 2 bases and J gave up 3 bases, with 2 bases separating them. CDR1 and CDR2 from the germline V gene are SGHRS and YFSETQ. This CDR3 has 11 residues. CDR3 in amino acids: CASSFKETQYF. In nucleotides, the CDR3 is TGCGCCAGCAGCTTTAAAGAGACCCAGTACTTC.

The rearrangement links TRBV29-1 to TRBJ2-3; D unclear. The CDR3 consists of 12 residues. V was pared by 6 bases and J by 8 bases, with 15 bases between. Germline lookup yields CDR1 SQVTM and CDR2 ANQGSEA. As DNA, the CDR3 is TGCAGCGTCGATCGACTCCCCGGTACGCAGTATTTT. Amino acid sequence: CSVDRLPGTQYF.

This clone was detected only a few times. V usage is TRBV28 and J usage is TRBJ2-2; no clear D. Deletions cut 5 bases from V and 3 bases from J, with 4 bases between. The CDR3 is 12 residues long. The germline CDR1 and CDR2 sequences are MDHEN and SYDVKM. The CDR3 DNA reads as TGTGCCAGCAGTCTGTACACCGGGGAGCTGTTTTTT. Translation: CASSLYTGELFF.

The CDR3 reads CASSLDWGGYTF. CDR3 bases: TGTGCCAGCAGCTTAGACTGGGGTGGCTACACCTTC. The chain links TRBV11-2 to TRBJ1-2; no clear D gene. Germline CDR1 SGHAT, CDR2 FQNNGV. The CDR3 spans 12 residues. V dropped 0 bases and J dropped 7 bases, with 6 bases sitting between them.

The chain is built from TRBV15 and TRBJ2-1; 7 bases line up with TRBD2. This CDR3 comprises 17 residues. CDR1 is LNHNV and CDR2 is YYDKDF in the germline V gene (reference sequence). With 0 bases clipped from V and 6 bases from J, the junction kept 11 bases outside the gene matches. The CDR3 coding sequence is TGTGCCACCAGCAGAGATCGGGGGAGGGATCTCCGCAATGAGCAGTTCTTC. This translates into CATSRDRGRDLRNEQFF.

The V and J genes are TRBV18 and TRBJ2-7; 10 bases match TRBD1. The junction had 4 bases not matched to a gene; V was cut back by 6 bases and J by 2 bases. From germline, CDR1 is KGHSH and CDR2 LQKENI. This CDR3 has 14 amino acids. CDR3 protein: CASSLTGGPYEQYF. The CDR3 bases are TGTGCCAGCTCTTTGACAGGGGGCCCCTACGAGCAGTACTTC.

The J gene is TRBJ1-5, the V gene TRBV6-6; D call uncertain. The CDR3 is made up of 12 amino acids. Deletions cut 8 bases from V and 4 bases from J, with 9 bases between. CDR1 is MNHNY and CDR2 is SVGAGI in the germline V gene (reference sequence). As DNA, the CDR3 is TGTGCCAGCCAAGAACCGAATCAGCCCCAGCATTTT. It encodes CASQEPNQPQHF.

Written as DNA, the CDR3 is TGTGCCAGCAGTTTGGTTTCAGGGATAGAGTACGAGCAGTACTTC. Amino acids: CASSLVSGIEYEQYF. The chain uses TRBV27 and TRBJ2-7; possibly TRBD1 for D (5 bases). Germline V CDR1 and CDR2: MNHEY, SMNVEV (reference sequence). This CDR3 is built from 15 residues. V was cut by 3 bases and J by 4 bases, with 16 bases left in between.

This chain uses TRBV7-9 with TRBJ2-1, with 8 bases lining up with TRBD2. Trimming removed 10 bases from V and 5 bases from J; junction bases left unmatched: 7. Germline V gene lookup returns CDR1 SEHNR and CDR2 FQNEAQ (reference sequence). CDR3 length equals 13 residues. For the CDR3, the DNA is TGTGCCACCCAAGCGGGGGCCAACAATGAGCAGTTCTTC. Amino acids: CATQAGANNEQFF.

This clone has just a few counts. The J gene is TRBJ1-5, the V gene TRBV5-1, with D possibly TRBD1 on 5 matching bases. Trimming removed 0 bases at V and 14 bases at J, with 15 bases between. This CDR3 region has 13 residues. Germline CDR1 is SGHRS and CDR2 is YFSETQ. CDR3 residues: CASSLGGQGVKHF. The CDR3 nucleotides are TGCGCCAGCAGCTTGGGTGGGCAAGGGGTAAAGCATTTT.

The gene calls are TRBV7-2 and TRBJ2-1, with 7 bases identical to TRBD1. The J segment lost 6 bases and the V segment lost 3 bases, leaving 8 bases of the junction unmatched. The CDR3 covers 15 residues. Looked up from germline, CDR1 is SGHTA and CDR2 is FQGNSA. The CDR3 DNA reads as TGTGCCAGCAGCTTTAAGACAGGGTACTCCAATGAGCAGTTCTTC. This encodes CASSFKTGYSNEQFF.

The gene calls are TRBV2 and TRBJ1-2; 8 nucleotides align to TRBD1. Germline V CDR1 and CDR2: SNHLY, FYNNEI. The length of the CDR3 is 17 residues. V lost 7 bases and J lost 2; bases outside the gene matches: 15. The CDR3 reads CASTSPVRGPLNYGYTF. In nucleotides, the CDR3 is TGTGCCAGCACCTCCCCCGTCAGGGGGCCACTGAACTATGGCTACACCTTC.